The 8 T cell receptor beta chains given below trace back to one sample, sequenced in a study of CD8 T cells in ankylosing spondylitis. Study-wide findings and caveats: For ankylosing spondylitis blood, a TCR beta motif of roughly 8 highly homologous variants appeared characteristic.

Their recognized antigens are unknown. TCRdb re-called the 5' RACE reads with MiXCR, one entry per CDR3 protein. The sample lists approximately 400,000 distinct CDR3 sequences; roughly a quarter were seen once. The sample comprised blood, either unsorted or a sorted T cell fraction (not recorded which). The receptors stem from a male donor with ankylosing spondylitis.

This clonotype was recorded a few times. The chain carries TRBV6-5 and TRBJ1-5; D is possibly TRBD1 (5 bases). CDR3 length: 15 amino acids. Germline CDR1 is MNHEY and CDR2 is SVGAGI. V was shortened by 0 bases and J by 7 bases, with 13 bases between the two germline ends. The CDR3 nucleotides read TGTGCCAGCAGTTACTCGAAAAAGCAGGGACAGCCCCAGCATTTT. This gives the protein CASSYSKKQGQPQHF.

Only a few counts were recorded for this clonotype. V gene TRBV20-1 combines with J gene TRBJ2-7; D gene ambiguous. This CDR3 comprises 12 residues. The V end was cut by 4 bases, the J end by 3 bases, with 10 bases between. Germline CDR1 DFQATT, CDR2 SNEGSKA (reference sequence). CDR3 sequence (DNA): TGCAGTGCTATGATGGGAAGCTACGAGCAGTACTTC. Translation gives CSAMMGSYEQYF.

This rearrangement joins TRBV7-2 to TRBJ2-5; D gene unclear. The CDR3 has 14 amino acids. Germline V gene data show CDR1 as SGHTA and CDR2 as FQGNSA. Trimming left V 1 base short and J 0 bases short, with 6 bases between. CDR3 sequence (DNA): TGTGCCAGCAGCTTAGATCCGTACCAAGAGACCCAGTACTTC. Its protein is CASSLDPYQETQYF.

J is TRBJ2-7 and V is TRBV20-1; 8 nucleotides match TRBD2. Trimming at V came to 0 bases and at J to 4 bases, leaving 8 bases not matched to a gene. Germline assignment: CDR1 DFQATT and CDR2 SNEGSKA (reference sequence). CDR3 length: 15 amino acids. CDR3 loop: CSARDSSGLGYEQYV. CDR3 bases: TGCAGTGCTAGAGATTCCTCGGGACTAGGTTACGAGCAGTACGTC.

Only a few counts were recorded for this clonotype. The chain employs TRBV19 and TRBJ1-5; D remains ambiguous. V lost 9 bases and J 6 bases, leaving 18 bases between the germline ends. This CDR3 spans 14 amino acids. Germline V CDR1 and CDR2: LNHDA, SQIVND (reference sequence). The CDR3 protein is CASSLKRAGQPQHF. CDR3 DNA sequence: TGTGCCAGCAGCTTAAAGAGGGCTGGTCAGCCCCAGCATTTT.

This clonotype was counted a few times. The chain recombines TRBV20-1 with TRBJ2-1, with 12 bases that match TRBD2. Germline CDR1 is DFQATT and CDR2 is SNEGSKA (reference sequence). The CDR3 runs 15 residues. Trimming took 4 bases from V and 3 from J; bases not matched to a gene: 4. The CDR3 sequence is CSATPGLAGYNEQFF. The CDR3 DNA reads TGCAGTGCTACCCCGGGACTAGCGGGCTACAATGAGCAGTTCTTC.

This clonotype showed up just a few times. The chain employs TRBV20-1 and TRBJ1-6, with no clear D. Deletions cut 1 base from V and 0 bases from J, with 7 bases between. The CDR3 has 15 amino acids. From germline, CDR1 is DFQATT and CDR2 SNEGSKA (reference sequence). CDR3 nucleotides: TGCAGTGCTAGAGTCCCGGGCTCCTATAATTCACCCCTCCACTTT. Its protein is CSARVPGSYNSPLHF.

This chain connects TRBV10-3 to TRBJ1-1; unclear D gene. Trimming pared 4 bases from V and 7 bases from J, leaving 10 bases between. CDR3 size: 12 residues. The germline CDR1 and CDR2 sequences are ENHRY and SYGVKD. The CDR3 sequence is CAISAAEGEAFF. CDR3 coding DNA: TGTGCCATCAGTGCCGCGGAGGGTGAAGCTTTCTTT.